This TCR beta chain was sequenced during a study of blood T cell repertoires in COVID-19 (TCRdb year 2020). Context from the whole study: The collaborator samples originated in the United States, Italy and Spain and spanned the acute and convalescent phases of COVID-19. The material from the prospective study consisted of cDNA or gDNA derived from T cells, B-cell-depleted T cells, or PBMCs. Deeply sampled blood TCRbeta repertoires from subjects exposed to, actively infected with, or recovered from COVID-19 were included in the dataset. A freely available public database, intended as a resource for researchers studying the immune response to SARS-CoV-2, is where the repertoires were released. Samples came from the ongoing ImmuneRACE study (first 160 participants) plus 1,254 subjects from 6 global collaborators. Sample metadata almost always included a de-identified subject ID, COVID-19 status, age in years and sex. Where available, HLA class I and class II types were obtained from metadata supplied by the sample provider rather than from assay-based typing.

A word on this clone: Its antigen target is currently unknown. Qualities for individual bases were not recorded, and no much larger clone is one base off.

Each collaborating institution followed its own protocols to collect whole blood in K2EDTA tubes. Collaborator samples were shipped for TCRbeta analysis as frozen whole blood, isolated PBMCs, or DNA extracted from either sample type. General findings and caveats noted by the study authors: The amount of clinical and demographic metadata varied by source and participant and was provided uncurated.

TCRbeta CDR3 regions were amplified from genomic DNA by means of the immunoSEQ Assay, a bias-controlled multiplex PCR. The paper's processing steps were these. Within the assay, amplification of reference gene primers was used to estimate how many nucleated cells each sample contained. To quantify the absolute abundance of each unique TCRbeta CDR3 rearrangement, sequence reads were collapsed and filtered. For each sample, productive Simpson clonality was calculated by taking the square root of Simpson's diversity index across productive rearrangements. TCRdb obtained this table from immuneACCESS and retained in-frame rearrangements with V and J assigned. These tables miss some clones; where compared with another copy, unresolved V genes account for less than half of the shortfall, and the remainder is unexplained. From that table come the V and J calls and clone size; the DNA was used to work out D and trimming. A total of around 68,000 clones appear in this sample, 88% of them only once. About 2.4% of the sample is taken by the ten largest.

The sample consisted of peripheral blood. The receptor was isolated from a human donor in a cohort sampled during active COVID-19.

The nucleotide sequence reads as follows: TGTGCCAGCAGCCAAGGGTCGACAGGGGTAGGGCCCCAGCATTTT. This sequence encodes CASSQGSTGVGPQHF. The V and J segments used are TRBV6-2 or TRBV6-3 and TRBJ1-5, with 8 bases in between that match TRBD1. CDR1 and CDR2, looked up from the germline V gene, are MNHEY and SVGEGT. After removal of 6 bases from V and 9 bases from J, the junction retains 13 bases not matched to a gene. The CDR3 numbers 15 residues from cysteine through phenylalanine. Only the CDR3 part of the read is kept: 45 bases, read in frame from the first base.